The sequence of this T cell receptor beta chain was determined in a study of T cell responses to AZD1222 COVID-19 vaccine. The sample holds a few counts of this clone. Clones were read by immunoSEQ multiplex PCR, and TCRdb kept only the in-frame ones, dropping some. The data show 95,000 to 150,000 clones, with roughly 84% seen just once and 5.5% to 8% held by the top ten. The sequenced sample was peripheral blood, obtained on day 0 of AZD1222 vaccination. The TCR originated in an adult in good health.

The CDR3 here is CASRDDLGYEQYF. The CDR3 DNA follows: TGTGCCAGCAGGGATGATCTTGGCTACGAGCAGTACTTC. V gene TRBV5-4 combines with J gene TRBJ2-7; D ambiguous. The CDR3 consists of 13 residues. CDR1 and CDR2 from the germline V gene are SGHNT and YYREEE (reference sequence). V gave up 5 bases and J gave up 3 bases, with 12 bases separating them.